This T cell receptor beta chain emerged from a study of response to subunit inactivated influenza vaccine. In the case of this clonotype: Its antigen is unknown.

TCRdb used MiXCR to reprocess the RT-PCR reads, holding one entry per CDR3 protein. The table records over 750,000 distinct CDR3 sequences, roughly 20% of them present only once. General observations from the study: A suggestion made by the authors is that each seasonal influenza vaccination recruits few new T cells.

This CDR3 spans 14 amino acids. CDR1 is ENHRY, CDR2 SYGVKD, per germline. V shed 8 bases, J shed 2 bases, and the junction held 7 bases outside the gene matches. The TCR comes from a man aged 45-65 years who received an inactivated influenza vaccine. This specimen was PBMCs from blood, taken about 5 days after vaccination. This chain joins TRBV10-3 and TRBJ2-7; 9 nucleotides match TRBD2. Here the CDR3 DNA reads TGTGCCATCCCGGCTAGCGGGAACCCCTACGAGCAGTACTTC. Its protein product is CAIPASGNPYEQYF.